Following are 14 T cell receptor beta chains from one sample sequenced in a study of Graves' ophthalmopathy and Graves' hyperthyroidism. For repertoire sequencing, the TCR beta CDR3 regions were amplified from RNA transcripts. The library came from an HTBI-primed first-round RT-PCR and a second-round multiplex PCR. TCRdb itself ran the multiplex PCR reads through MiXCR, one entry per CDR3 protein. The repertoire holds roughly 220,000 distinct CDR3 sequences, 45% seen once, with around half in the top ten. Sequenced input: peripheral blood. These receptors all stem from an adult man with Graves' ophthalmopathy.

This clonotype was detected a few times. The chain carries TRBV5-1 and TRBJ1-3; D is unclear. Germline lookup yields CDR1 SGHRS and CDR2 YFSETQ. The length of the CDR3 is 14 residues. Trimming left V 3 bases short and J 1 base short, with 8 bases between. Written as DNA, the CDR3 is TGCGCCAGCAGCTCCGCGGGATCTGGAAACACCATATATTTT. Amino acids: CASSSAGSGNTIYF.

The genes are TRBV2 and TRBJ2-3; D is unresolved. The V end was cut by 4 bases, the J end by 4 bases, with 6 bases between. Per germline, CDR1 SNHLY and CDR2 FYNNEI. CDR3 length equals 12 residues. CDR3 sequence (DNA): TGTGCCAGCAGTGGTGGTCCAGATACGCAGTATTTT. Amino acid sequence: CASSGGPDTQYF.

This clonotype was observed many times. The chain links TRBV27 to TRBJ2-7, with 7 bases aligning to TRBD1. Germline assignment: CDR1 MNHEY and CDR2 SMNVEV (reference sequence). V shed 6 bases, J shed 0 bases, and the junction held 2 bases outside the gene matches. The CDR3 covers 13 residues. CDR3 amino acids: CASRQGSSYEQYF. The DNA for the CDR3 is TGTGCCAGCAGACAGGGGTCCTCCTACGAGCAGTACTTC.

The genes are TRBV24-1 and TRBJ2-7; D call uncertain. V lost 4 bases and J 4 bases, leaving 7 bases between the germline ends. CDR1 and CDR2 (germline): KGHDR, SFDVKD. The CDR3 has 12 amino acids. CDR3 residues: CATSDGFYEQYF. In nucleotides, the CDR3 is TGTGCCACCAGTGACGGATTTTACGAGCAGTACTTC.

This clonotype was found many times. The chain has TRBV2 and TRBJ1-1; no definite D call. The CDR3 contains 11 residues. Trimming took off 5 bases at V and 10 bases at J, with 11 bases between the two ends. From germline, CDR1 is SNHLY and CDR2 FYNNEI. The CDR3 protein is CASSYALLAFF. In DNA, the CDR3 is TGTGCCAGCAGTTATGCTCTACTAGCTTTCTTT.

This clonotype was found many times. The chain has TRBV15 and TRBJ2-7; TRBD2 agrees at 10 bases. The V gene's germline CDR1 is LNHNV and CDR2 YYDKDF (reference sequence). Trimming removed 3 bases from V and 1 base from J; junction bases left unmatched: 3. The CDR3 runs 15 residues. The CDR3: CATSSGTSASYEQYF. The DNA for the CDR3 is TGTGCCACCAGCAGCGGGACTAGCGCGTCCTACGAGCAGTACTTC.

V usage is TRBV6-7 and J usage is TRBJ1-5; 12 bases agree with TRBD1. TRBV6-7 is an open reading frame whose function is uncertain. The CDR3 is 13 residues long. V shed 9 bases and J 7 bases; nucleotides not matched to a gene: 4. The CDR3 bases are TGTGCCAGGGGACAGGGGGCTGACCAGCCCCAGCATTTT. Its protein product is CARGQGADQPQHF.

There are a few counts of this clonotype. This sequence joins TRBV20-1 and TRBJ1-2, with TRBD1 as a possible D gene (6 bases). This CDR3 spans 14 amino acids. V lost 0 bases, J lost 4 bases, and 12 bases lay in between. Germline CDR1 DFQATT, CDR2 SNEGSKA (reference sequence). CDR3 DNA: TGCAGTGCTAGAGACAGGGGATTTGCCTATGGCTACACCTTC. Encoded protein: CSARDRGFAYGYTF.

The chain links TRBV2 to TRBJ1-3; D gene unclear. Germline CDR1 SNHLY, CDR2 FYNNEI. V lost 3 bases to trimming and J lost 3 bases, with 12 bases between them. The CDR3 is 15 residues long. CDR3 nucleotides: TGTGCCAGCAGTGAGATGGAGAGTCGTGGAAACACCATATATTTT. As protein: CASSEMESRGNTIYF.

This chain uses TRBV6-6 with TRBJ1-2, with 9 bases identical to TRBD1. CDR1 and CDR2 from the germline V gene are MNHNY and SVGAGI (reference sequence). After removal of 5 bases from V and 4 bases from J, the junction contained 8 bases not matched to a gene. The CDR3 contains 15 residues. The CDR3 reads CASSNRDRVIYGYTF. Written as DNA, the CDR3 is TGTGCCAGCAGTAACCGGGACAGGGTCATCTATGGCTACACCTTC.

This chain links TRBV12-3 or TRBV12-4 with TRBJ1-6, with 7 bases lining up with TRBD1. Trimming cost V 4 bases and J 0 bases; bases outside gene matches: 6. This CDR3 is 17 amino acids long. This CDR3 is CASSYRTGNSYNSPLHF. The CDR3 region has the DNA TGTGCCAGCAGTTATAGGACAGGAAACTCCTATAATTCACCCCTCCACTTT.

The chain joins TRBV15 to TRBJ2-5; 7 nucleotides agree with TRBD2. The CDR3 consists of 15 residues. V was pared by 0 bases and J by 0 bases, with 1 base of the junction left unmatched. Germline V gene lookup returns CDR1 LNHNV and CDR2 YYDKDF (reference sequence). The CDR3 loop reads CATSRDRGDQETQYF. The CDR3 DNA reads TGTGCCACCAGCAGAGACCGGGGGGACCAAGAGACCCAGTACTTC. Variable domain in full (rest from reference TRBV15 and TRBJ2-5): DAMVIQNPRYQVTQFGKPVTLSCSQTLNHNVMYWYQQKSSQAPKLLFHYYDKDFNNEADTPDNFQSRRPNTSFCFLDIRSPGLGDTAMYLCATSRDRGDQETQYFGPGTRLLVL.

V and J are TRBV12-3 or TRBV12-4 and TRBJ1-2; D is undetermined. CDR3 length: 13 amino acids. Trimming stripped 3 bases from V and 4 bases from J, with 9 bases between. CDR3 DNA: TGTGCCAGCAGTTTTCGGGGTACCTATGGCTACACCTTC. This translates into CASSFRGTYGYTF.

This clonotype turned up a few times. V usage is TRBV9 and J usage is TRBJ1-2; 8 bases line up with TRBD1. Germline lookup yields CDR1 SGDLS and CDR2 YYNGEE. Unmatched junction bases numbered 6, after V lost 4 bases and J lost 4 bases. This CDR3 region has 14 residues. CDR3 bases: TGTGCCAGCAGCCTAGGACAGGGTGTCTATGGCTACACCTTC. Residues: CASSLGQGVYGYTF.